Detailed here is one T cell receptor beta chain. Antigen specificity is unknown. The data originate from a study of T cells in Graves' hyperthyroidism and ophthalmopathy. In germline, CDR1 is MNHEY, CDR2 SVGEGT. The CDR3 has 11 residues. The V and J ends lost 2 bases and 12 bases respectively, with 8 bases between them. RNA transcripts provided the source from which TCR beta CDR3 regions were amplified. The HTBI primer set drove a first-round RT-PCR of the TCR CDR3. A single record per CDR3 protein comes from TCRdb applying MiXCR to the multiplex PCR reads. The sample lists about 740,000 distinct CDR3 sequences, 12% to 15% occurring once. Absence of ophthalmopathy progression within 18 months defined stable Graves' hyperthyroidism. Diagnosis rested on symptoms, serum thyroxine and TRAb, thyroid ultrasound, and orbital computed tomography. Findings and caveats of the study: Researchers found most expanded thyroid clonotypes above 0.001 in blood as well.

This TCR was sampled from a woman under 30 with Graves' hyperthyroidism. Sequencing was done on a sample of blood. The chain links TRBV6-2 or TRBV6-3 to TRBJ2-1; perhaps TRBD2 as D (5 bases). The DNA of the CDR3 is TGTGCCAGCAGTTACGGGAGTGGGCAGTTCTTC. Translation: CASSYGSGQFF.